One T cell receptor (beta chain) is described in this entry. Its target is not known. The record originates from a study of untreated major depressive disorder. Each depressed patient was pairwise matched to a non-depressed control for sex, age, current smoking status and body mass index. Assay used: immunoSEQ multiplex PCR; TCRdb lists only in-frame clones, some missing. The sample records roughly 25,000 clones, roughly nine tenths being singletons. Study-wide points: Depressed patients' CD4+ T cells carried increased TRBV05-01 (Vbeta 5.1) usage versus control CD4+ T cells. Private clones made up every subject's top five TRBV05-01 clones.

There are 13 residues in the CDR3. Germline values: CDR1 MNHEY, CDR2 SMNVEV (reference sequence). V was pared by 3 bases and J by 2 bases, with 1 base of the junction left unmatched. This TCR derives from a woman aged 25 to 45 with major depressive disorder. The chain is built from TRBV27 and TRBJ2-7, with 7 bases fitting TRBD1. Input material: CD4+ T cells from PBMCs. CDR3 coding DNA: TGTGCCAGCAGTTTTAGGGGGCCCTACGAGCAGTACTTC. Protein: CASSFRGPYEQYF.